This T cell receptor (beta chain) was sequenced in a study of T cells after yellow fever vaccination. TCRdb itself ran the 5' RACE reads through MiXCR, one entry per CDR3 protein. The sample lists some 340,000 distinct CDR3 sequences, about 11% occurring once. Sequenced material: CD4+ T cells sorted from PBMCs, taken 45 days after the yellow fever booster vaccination. The TCR originated in a man younger than 30 who received the YFV17D yellow fever vaccine.

As DNA, the CDR3 is TGCGCCAGCAGCTCGGAGCGATATTCAGACCACTATGGCTACACCTTC. Translated, it gives CASSSERYSDHYGYTF. This chain joins TRBV5-1 and TRBJ1-2; no definite D call. CDR1 is SGHRS and CDR2 is YFSETQ in the germline V gene. The CDR3 consists of 16 residues. Trimming shortened V by 3 bases and J by 3 bases, and 18 bases separated the two germline ends.